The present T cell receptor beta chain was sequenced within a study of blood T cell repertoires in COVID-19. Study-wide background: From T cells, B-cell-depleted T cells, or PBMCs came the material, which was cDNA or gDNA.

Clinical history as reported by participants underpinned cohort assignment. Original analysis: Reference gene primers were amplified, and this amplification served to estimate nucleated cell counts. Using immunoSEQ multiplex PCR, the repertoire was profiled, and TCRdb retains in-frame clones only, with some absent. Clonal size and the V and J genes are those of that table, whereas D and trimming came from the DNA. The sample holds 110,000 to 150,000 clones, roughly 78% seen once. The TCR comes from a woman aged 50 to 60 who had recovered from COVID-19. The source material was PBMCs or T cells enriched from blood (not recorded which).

CDR3 sequence reads: CAGRAQTTGELFF. The DNA of the CDR3 is TGCGCCGGGAGGGCGCAGACAACCGGGGAGCTGTTTTTT. The chain links TRBV5-1 to TRBJ2-2; 7 bases map to TRBD2. Germline-derived CDR1 and CDR2 are SGHRS and YFSETQ. V gave up 10 bases and J gave up 5 bases; unmatched junction bases: 8. The CDR3 loop spans 13 amino acids.